The clone carrying this T cell receptor beta chain was recorded a few times. Its specificity is not known. TCRdb keeps only in-frame clones here, not all; method: immunoSEQ multiplex PCR. Of 2 million to 3 million clones listed, over 85% are singletons. This entry comes from a study of shared clonotypes between healthy human individuals. Overall study: Researchers drew samples from a couple of women and a few men aged 18 to 49. Study-level results: Researchers found naive subsets generally carried larger estimated richness than memory subsets. At large depth, rarefaction still showed sorted-subset sequencing to be incomplete. Relative to their counterparts shared across all four donors, non-shared clonotypes exhibited diminished generation probabilities.

Input material: naive CD4+ T cells from PBMCs. Specified subset: CD45RA+ positively selected. This clonotype was sampled from a man aged 18-30 years in good health. Some clones in this sample may be carry-over from other donors' samples.

CDR3 sequence (DNA): TGTGCCTGGAACTGGCAGGCCTTGAACACTGAAGCTTTCTTT. Encoded protein: CAWNWQALNTEAFF. The chain links TRBV30 to TRBJ1-1; D unclear. Germline V gives CDR1 GTSNPN, CDR2 SVGIG (reference sequence). V was clipped by 4 bases and J by 0 bases, with 12 bases between them. This CDR3 is built from 14 residues.